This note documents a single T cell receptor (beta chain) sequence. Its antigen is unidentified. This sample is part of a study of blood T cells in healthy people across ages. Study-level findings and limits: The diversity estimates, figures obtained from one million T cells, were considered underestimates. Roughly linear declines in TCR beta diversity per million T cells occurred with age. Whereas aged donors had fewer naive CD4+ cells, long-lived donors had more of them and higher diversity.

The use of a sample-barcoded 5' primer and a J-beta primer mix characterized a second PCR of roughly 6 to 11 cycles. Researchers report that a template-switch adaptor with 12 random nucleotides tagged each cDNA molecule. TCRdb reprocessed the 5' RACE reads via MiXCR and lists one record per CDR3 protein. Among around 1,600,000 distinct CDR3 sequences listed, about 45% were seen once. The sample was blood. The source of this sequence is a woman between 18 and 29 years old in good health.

CDR3 in amino acids: CASTRSGTGGYTF. In DNA, the CDR3 is TGTGCCAGCACCCGGAGCGGAACGGGCGGCTACACCTTC. This chain links TRBV2 with TRBJ1-2; D is ambiguous. Trimming took off 7 bases at V and 8 bases at J, with 17 bases between the two ends. Germline V lookup: CDR1 SNHLY, CDR2 FYNNEI. The CDR3 length is 13 residues.